This T cell receptor beta chain was retrieved from a study of blood T cells in healthy people across ages. Alongside a J-beta primer mix, a sample-barcoded 5' primer served in a second PCR lasting about 7 to 11 cycles. TCRdb reprocessed the 5' RACE reads via MiXCR and lists one record per CDR3 protein. Of hundreds of thousands of distinct CDR3 sequences in the sample, about 30% are singletons; the top ten hold around 14%. This clonotype was detected only a few times. Per the germline V gene, CDR1 is KGHSH and CDR2 is LQKENI. This CDR3 has 15 amino acids. The V and J ends lost 2 bases and 8 bases, in that order; junction bases with no gene match: 8.

This receptor was obtained from a woman over 75 in good health. J is TRBJ2-1 and V is TRBV18; 8 bases are shared with TRBD2. Sequencing was performed on blood. The CDR3 DNA reads TGTGCCAGCTCACCAAGGGAACCCGGGAGGGATGAGCAGTTCTTC. It codes for CASSPREPGRDEQFF.